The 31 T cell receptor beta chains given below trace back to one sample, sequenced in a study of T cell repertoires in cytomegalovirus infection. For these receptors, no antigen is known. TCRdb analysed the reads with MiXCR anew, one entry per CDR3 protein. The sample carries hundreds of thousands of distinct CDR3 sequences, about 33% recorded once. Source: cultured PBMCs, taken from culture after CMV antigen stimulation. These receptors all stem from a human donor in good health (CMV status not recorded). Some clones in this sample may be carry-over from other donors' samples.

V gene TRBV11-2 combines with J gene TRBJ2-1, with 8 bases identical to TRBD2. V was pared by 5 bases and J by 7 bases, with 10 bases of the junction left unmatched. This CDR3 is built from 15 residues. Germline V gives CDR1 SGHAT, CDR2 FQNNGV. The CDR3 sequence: CASSTEAGALNEQFF. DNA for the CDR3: TGTGCCAGCAGCACCGAAGCGGGGGCATTAAATGAGCAGTTCTTC.

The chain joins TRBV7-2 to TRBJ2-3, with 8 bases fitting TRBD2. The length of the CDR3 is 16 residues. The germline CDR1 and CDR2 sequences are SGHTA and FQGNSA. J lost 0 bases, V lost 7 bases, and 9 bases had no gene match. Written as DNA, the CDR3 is TGTGCCAGCACCAAGTTAGCGGGACATAGCACAGATACGCAGTATTTT. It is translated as CASTKLAGHSTDTQYF.

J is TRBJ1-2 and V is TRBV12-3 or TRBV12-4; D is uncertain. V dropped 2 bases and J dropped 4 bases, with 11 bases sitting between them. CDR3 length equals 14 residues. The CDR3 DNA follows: TGTGCCAGCAGTTTAACCCGGGCCGGCTATGGCTACACCTTC. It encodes CASSLTRAGYGYTF.

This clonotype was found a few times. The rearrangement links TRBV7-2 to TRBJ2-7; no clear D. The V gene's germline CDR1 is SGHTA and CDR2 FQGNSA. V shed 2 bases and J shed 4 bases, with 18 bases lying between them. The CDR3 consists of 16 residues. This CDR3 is CASSLLRGVAPYEQYF. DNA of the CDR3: TGTGCCAGCAGCTTACTAAGAGGCGTGGCCCCTTACGAGCAGTACTTC.

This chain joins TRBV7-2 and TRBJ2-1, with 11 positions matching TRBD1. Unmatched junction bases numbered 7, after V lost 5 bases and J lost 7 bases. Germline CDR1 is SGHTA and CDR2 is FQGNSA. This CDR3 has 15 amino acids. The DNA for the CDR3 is TGTGCCAGCAGCACCTGGACAGGGGGCCCAAATGAGCAGTTCTTC. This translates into CASSTWTGGPNEQFF. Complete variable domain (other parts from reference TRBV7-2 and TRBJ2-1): GAGVSQSPSNKVTEKGKDVELRCDPISGHTALYWYRQSLGQGLEFLIYFQGNSAPDKSGLPSDRFSAERTGGSVSTLTIQRTQQEDSAVYLCASSTWTGGPNEQFFGPGTRLTVL.

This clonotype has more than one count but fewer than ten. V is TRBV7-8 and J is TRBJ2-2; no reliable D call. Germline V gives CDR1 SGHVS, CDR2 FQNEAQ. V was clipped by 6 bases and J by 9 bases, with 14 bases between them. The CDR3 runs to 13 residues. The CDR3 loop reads CASRQRWLRELFF. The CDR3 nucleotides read TGTGCCAGCAGACAGAGATGGCTCCGGGAGCTGTTTTTT.

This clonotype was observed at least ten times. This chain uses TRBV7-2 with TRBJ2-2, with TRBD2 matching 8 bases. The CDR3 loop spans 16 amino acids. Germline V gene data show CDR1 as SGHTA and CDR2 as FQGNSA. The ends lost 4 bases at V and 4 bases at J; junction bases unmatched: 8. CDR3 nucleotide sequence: TGTGCCAGCAGCTCGGGAGGGCCTTTGAGCACCGGGGAGCTGTTTTTT. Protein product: CASSSGGPLSTGELFF.

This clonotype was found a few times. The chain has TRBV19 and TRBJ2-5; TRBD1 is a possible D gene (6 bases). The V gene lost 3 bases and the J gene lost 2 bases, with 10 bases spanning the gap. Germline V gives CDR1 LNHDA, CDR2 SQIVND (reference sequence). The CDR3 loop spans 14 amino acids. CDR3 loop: CASSMSRGQETQYF. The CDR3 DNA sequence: TGTGCCAGTAGTATGAGCAGGGGACAAGAGACCCAGTACTTC.

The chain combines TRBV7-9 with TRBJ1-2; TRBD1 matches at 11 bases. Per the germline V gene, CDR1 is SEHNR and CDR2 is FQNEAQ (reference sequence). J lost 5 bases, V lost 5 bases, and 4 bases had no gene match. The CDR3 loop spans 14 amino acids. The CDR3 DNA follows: TGTGCCAGCAGCACGGGACAGGGGGTGTATGGCTACACCTTC. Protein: CASSTGQGVYGYTF.

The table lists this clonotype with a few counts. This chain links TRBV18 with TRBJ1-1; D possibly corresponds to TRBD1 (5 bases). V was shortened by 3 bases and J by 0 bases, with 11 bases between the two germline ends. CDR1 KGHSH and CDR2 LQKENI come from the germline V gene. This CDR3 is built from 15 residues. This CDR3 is CASSPQGPMNTEAFF. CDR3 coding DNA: TGTGCCAGCTCACCTCAGGGTCCCATGAACACTGAAGCTTTCTTT.

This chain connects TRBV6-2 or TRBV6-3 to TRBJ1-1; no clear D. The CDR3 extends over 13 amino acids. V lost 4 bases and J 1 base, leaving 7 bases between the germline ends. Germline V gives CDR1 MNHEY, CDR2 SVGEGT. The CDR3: CASSLGKNTEAFF. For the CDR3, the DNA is TGTGCCAGCAGTTTGGGAAAGAACACTGAAGCTTTCTTT.

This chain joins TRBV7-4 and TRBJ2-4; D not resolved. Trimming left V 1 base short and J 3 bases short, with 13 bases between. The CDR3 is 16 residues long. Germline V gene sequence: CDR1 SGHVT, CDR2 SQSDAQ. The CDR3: CASSLGRSWDKNIQYF. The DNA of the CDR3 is TGTGCCAGCAGCTTAGGCCGGTCCTGGGACAAAAACATTCAGTACTTC.

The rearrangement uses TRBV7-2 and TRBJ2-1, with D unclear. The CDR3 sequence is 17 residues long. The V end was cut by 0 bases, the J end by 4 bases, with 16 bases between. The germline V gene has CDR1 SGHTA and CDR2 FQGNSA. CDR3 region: CASSLASPGTRYNEQFF. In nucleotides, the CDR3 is TGTGCCAGCAGCTTAGCGAGTCCTGGAACCCGATACAATGAGCAGTTCTTC. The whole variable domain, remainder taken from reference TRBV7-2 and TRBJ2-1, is GAGVSQSPSNKVTEKGKDVELRCDPISGHTALYWYRQSLGQGLEFLIYFQGNSAPDKSGLPSDRFSAERTGGSVSTLTIQRTQQEDSAVYLCASSLASPGTRYNEQFFGPGTRLTVL.

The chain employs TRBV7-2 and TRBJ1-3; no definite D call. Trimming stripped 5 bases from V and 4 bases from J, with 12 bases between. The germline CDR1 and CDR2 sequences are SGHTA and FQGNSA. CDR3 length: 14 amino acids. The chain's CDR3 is CASSSRGWGNTIYF. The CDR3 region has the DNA TGTGCCAGCAGCAGCCGAGGGTGGGGAAACACCATATATTTT.

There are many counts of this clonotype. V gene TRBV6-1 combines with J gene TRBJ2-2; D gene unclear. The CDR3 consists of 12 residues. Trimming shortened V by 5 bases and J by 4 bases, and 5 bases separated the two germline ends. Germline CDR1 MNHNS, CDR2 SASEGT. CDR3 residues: CASSTFTGELFF. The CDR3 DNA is TGTGCCAGCAGTACTTTCACCGGGGAGCTGTTTTTT.

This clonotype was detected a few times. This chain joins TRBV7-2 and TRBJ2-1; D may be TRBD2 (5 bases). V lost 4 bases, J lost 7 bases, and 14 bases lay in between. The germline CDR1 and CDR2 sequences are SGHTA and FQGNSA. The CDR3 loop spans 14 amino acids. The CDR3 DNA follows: TGTGCCAGCAGCTCCGGACTCCTCGGGAATGAGCAGTTCTTC. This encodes CASSSGLLGNEQFF.

The CDR3 DNA follows: TGTGCCAGTAGTATTGTGGATTCACCCCTCCACTTT. This gives the protein CASSIVDSPLHF. The rearrangement uses TRBV19 and TRBJ1-6; the D is unclear. V dropped 3 bases and J dropped 8 bases, with 5 bases sitting between them. Germline values: CDR1 LNHDA, CDR2 SQIVND (reference sequence). The CDR3 is made up of 12 amino acids.

CDR3 residues: CASSPSGGINEKLFF. CDR3 nucleotides: TGTGCCAGTAGTCCCTCCGGCGGAATAAATGAAAAACTGTTTTTT. This rearrangement joins TRBV19 to TRBJ1-4, with D hard to call. The CDR3 covers 15 residues. The V gene lost 5 bases and the J gene lost 5 bases, with 15 bases spanning the gap. Germline lookup yields CDR1 LNHDA and CDR2 SQIVND (reference sequence). Variable domain in full (rest from reference TRBV19 and TRBJ1-4): DGGITQSPKYLFRKEGQNVTLSCEQNLNHDAMYWYRQDPGQGLRLIYYSQIVNDFQKGDIAEGYSVSREKKESFPLTVTSAQKNPTAFYLCASSPSGGINEKLFFGSGTQLSVL.

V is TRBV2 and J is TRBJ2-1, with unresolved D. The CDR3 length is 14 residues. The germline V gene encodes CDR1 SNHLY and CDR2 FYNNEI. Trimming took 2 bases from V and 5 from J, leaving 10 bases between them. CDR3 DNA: TGTGCCAGCAGTGAATTCCCTGGGGACAATGAGCAGTTCTTC. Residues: CASSEFPGDNEQFF. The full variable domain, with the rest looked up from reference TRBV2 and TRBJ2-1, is EPEVTQTPSHQVTQMGQEVILRCVPISNHLYFYWYRQILGQKVEFLVSFYNNEISEKSEIFDDQFSVERPDGSNFTLKIRSTKLEDSAMYFCASSEFPGDNEQFFGPGTRLTVL.

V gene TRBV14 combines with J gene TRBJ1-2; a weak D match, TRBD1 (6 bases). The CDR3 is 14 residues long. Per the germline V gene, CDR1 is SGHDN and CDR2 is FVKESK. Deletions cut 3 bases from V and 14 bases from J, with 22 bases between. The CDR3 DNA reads TGTGCCAGCAGCCAGATGGGAGGGGGTACCTCAAAAACCTTC. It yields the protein CASSQMGGGTSKTF. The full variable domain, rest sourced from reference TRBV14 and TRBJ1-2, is EAGVTQFPSHSVIEKGQTVTLRCDPISGHDNLYWYRRVMGKEIKFLLHFVKESKQDESGMPNNRFLAERTGGTYSTLKVQPAELEDSGVYFCASSQMGGGTSKTFGSGTRLTVV.

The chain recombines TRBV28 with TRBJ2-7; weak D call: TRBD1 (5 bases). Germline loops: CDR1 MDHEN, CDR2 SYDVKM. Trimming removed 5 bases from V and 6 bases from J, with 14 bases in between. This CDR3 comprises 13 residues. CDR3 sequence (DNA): TGTGCCAGCAGTAACCTATGGACACCCGAGCAGTACTTC. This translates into CASSNLWTPEQYF.

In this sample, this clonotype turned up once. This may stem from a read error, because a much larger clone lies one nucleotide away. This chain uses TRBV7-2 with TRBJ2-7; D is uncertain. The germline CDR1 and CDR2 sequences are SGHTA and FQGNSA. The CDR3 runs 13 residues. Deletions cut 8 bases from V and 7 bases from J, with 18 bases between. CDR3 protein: CASRAKTRLEQYF. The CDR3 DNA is TGTGCCAGCCGCGCGAAAACCAGGCTTGAGCAGTACTTC. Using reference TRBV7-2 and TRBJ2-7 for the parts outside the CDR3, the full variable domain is GAGVSQSPSNKVTEKGKDVELRCDPISGHTALYWYRQSLGQGLEFLIYFQGNSAPDKSGLPSDRFSAERTGGSVSTLTIQRTQQEDSAVYLCASRAKTRLEQYFGPGTRLTVT.

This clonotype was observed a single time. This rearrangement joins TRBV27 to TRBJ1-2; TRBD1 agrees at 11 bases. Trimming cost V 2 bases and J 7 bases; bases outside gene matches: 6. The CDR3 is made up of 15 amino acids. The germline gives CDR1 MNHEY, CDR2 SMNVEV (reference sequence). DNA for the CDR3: TGTGCCAGCAGTTTAGGGACAGGGGGATCGGGTGGCTACACCTTC. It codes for CASSLGTGGSGGYTF.

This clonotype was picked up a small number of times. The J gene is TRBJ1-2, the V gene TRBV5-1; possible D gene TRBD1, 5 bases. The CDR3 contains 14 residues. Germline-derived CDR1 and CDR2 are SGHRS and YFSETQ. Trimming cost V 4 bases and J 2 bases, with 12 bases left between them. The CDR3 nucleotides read TGCGCCAGCAGCCCGGGACTGGGGAACTATGGCTACACCTTC. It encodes CASSPGLGNYGYTF.

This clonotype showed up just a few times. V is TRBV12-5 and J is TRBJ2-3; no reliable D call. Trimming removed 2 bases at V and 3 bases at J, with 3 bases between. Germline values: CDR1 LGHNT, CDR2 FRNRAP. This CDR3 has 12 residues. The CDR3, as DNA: TGTGCTAGTGGTTTGAGAACAGATACGCAGTATTTT. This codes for CASGLRTDTQYF.

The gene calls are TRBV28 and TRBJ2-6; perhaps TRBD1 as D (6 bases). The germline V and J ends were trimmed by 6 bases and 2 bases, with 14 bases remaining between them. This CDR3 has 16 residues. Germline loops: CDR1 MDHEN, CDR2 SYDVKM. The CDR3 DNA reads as TGTGCCAGCAGACTATCGACAGGAACTGGGGCCAACGTCCTGACTTTC. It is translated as CASRLSTGTGANVLTF.

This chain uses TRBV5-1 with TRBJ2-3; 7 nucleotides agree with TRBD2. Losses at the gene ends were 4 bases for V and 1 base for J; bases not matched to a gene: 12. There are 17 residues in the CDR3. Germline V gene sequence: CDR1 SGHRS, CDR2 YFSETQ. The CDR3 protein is CASSRLGLPSGTDTQYF. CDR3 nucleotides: TGCGCCAGCAGCCGCCTGGGACTACCGTCGGGCACAGATACGCAGTATTTT.

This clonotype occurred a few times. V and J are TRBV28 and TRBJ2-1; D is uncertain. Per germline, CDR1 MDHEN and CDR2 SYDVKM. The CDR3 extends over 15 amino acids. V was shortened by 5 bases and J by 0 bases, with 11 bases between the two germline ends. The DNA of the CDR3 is TGTGCCAGCAGTCCGTCGCAGAGCTCCTACAATGAGCAGTTCTTC. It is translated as CASSPSQSSYNEQFF.

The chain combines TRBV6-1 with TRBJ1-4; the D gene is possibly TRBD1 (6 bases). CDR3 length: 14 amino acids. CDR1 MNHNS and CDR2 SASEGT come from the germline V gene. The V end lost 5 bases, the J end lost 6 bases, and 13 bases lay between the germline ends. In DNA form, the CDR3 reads TGTGCCAGCAGTCTGGGACACCCCGATGAAAAACTGTTTTTT. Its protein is CASSLGHPDEKLFF.

CDR3 nucleotide sequence: TGTGCCACTCAGGGGGGGCTACGGGAGACCCAGTACTTC. The encoded protein is CATQGGLRETQYF. The chain uses TRBV28 and TRBJ2-5; TRBD1 or TRBD2 may be the D gene (7 bases each). V shed 10 bases and J shed 5 bases, with 17 bases lying between them. The CDR3 extends over 13 amino acids. The germline V gene encodes CDR1 MDHEN and CDR2 SYDVKM.

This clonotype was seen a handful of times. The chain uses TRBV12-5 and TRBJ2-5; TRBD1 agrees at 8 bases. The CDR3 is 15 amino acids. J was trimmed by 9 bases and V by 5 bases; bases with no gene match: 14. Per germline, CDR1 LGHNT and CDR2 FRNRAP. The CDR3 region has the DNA TGTGCTAGTGGTCCCGGACAGGGCTTAAACGAGGCCCAGTACTTC. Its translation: CASGPGQGLNEAQYF.